This TCR beta chain was sequenced during a study of monozygotic twins with inflammatory bowel disease (dated by TCRdb to the late 2010s). General notes on the study: In total, 28 monozygotic twin pairs made up the full study: 19 Danish pairs, all IBD-discordant, plus nine German pairs, of which four were IBD-concordant and five were IBD-discordant. The search for disease-associated traits relied mainly on comparing IBD patients with their genetically identical healthy co-twins within discordant pairs. Each individual had, on average, about 151 000 unique TCRalpha sequences and 181 000 unique TCRbeta sequences available for analysis.

General findings and caveats noted by the study authors: IBD patients shared fewer clonotypes with other individuals than healthy twins did, most markedly in patients showing signs of disease activity. Repertoire similarity did not differ between concordant and discordant twins, possibly due to limited statistical power. The results gave no support for a single strong signal or clonotype linked to IBD. The analysis was unable to tell apart different T cell subtypes. IBD patients had lower TCRbeta repertoire diversity, measured by the inverse Simpson index, than their healthy co-twins. Because patients were on differing immunosuppressive treatments, the repertoires may have picked up extra background noise and inter-individual variability.

From cysteine to phenylalanine, the CDR3 is 15 amino acids long. No DNA accompanies this entry. The germline V gene encodes CDR1 SGHRS and CDR2 YFSETQ. The library was produced with 5' RACE. Each TCR library was prepared from 3,000 to 4,000 ng of total RNA. cDNA was synthesized with SMARTScribe reverse transcriptase in eight separate reactions per sample. During cDNA synthesis, template switching was used to introduce unique molecular identifiers that contained a 6-nucleotide sample barcode. Two nested PCRs of about 17 and 10 cycles amplified the TCRalpha and TCRbeta cDNA, and bead purification followed each PCR. Before amplification, the cDNA was both treated with uracil DNA-glycosylase and purified with the QIAquick PCR purification kit. The second PCR was the step at which Illumina TruSeq-compatible adapters and sample-specific barcodes were added. Library quality and concentration were checked on TapeStation and Qubit, and libraries were pooled at about 5 ng each. Pooled libraries were sequenced on an Illumina HiSeq2500 single-index Rapid Run with 2 x 100 bp reads and custom sequencing primers. The source study handled its data this way. PCR and sequencing errors were corrected by UMI-based consensus assembly using MiGEC version 1.2.6. MiXCR version 2.1.1 handled V(D)J alignment, clonotype assembly and CDR3 extraction. Normalisation of gene usage, clonotype sharing and MAIT/NKT TCR abundance was achieved by analysing the top 1000, 10 000 and 20 000 clonotypes per sample. Diversity was computed as the inverse Simpson index with the vegan R package after downsampling to 27 000 UMIs. Paired Mann-Whitney U tests were applied to discordant twin pairs, with Benjamini-Hochberg correction for multiple testing. Reads reprocessed by TCRdb are summarized as one entry per CDR3 protein sequence, and DNA is absent. The V and J calls follow TCRdb's processing rather than the paper's. The sample's table lists a count of 440,000 or so distinct CDR3 sequences. 2.4% of the sample is held by the ten biggest clonotypes.

From each donor, an approximately 2.3 ml peripheral blood sample was drawn into PAXgene tubes and stored at -80 degrees C. Without any T cell sorting, total RNA was extracted from whole blood using the PAXgene blood miRNA kit on an automated QIAcube. Deep TCRalpha and TCRbeta repertoire profiling with unique molecular barcoding was performed on peripheral blood of monozygotic twin pairs concordant or discordant for inflammatory bowel disease. Smoking habits were recorded for all twin pairs, with individuals classified as current, former or never smokers. On this clonotype: Its antigen is still unknown.

Recombination joined TRBV5-1 with TRBJ2-5; the D call of TRBD1 rests on TCRdb alone, since no DNA is present to check it. This receptor was obtained from a human donor with ulcerative colitis or Crohn's disease, or a healthy co-twin of an affected twin (not recorded which). Sequenced input: blood. CDR3 reads: CASSKGGPSVETQYF.